This T cell receptor (beta chain) was sequenced in a study of shared clonotypes between healthy human individuals. This clone showed up just a few times. TCRdb keeps only in-frame clones here, not all; method: immunoSEQ multiplex PCR. Altogether 550,000 to 600,000 clones are present, roughly 98% being singletons, with the ten largest covering 0.3%. Only CD45RO-negative cells positively selected for CCR7 counted as naive CD8 cells, so terminally differentiated effector memory CD45RA+ cells were excluded. Trimming took 1 base from V and 3 from J, leaving 13 bases between them. CDR1 and CDR2 from the germline V gene are SEHNR and FQNEAQ (reference sequence). The CDR3 is made up of 15 amino acids.

The TCR comes from a man between 25 and 39 years old in good health. The sequenced material came from naive CD8+ T cells sorted from blood. The V call is TRBV7-9, the J call TRBJ2-7; no clear D. DNA of the CDR3: TGTGCCAGCAGCTTAGGAGGCGTATGGAGCTACGAGCAGTACTTC. It specifies CASSLGGVWSYEQYF. The full variable domain, completed using reference TRBV7-9 and TRBJ2-7, is DTGVSQNPRHKITKRGQNVTFRCDPISEHNRLYWYRQTLGQGPEFLTYFQNEAQLEKSRLLSDRFSAERPKGSFSTLEIQRTEQGDSAMYLCASSLGGVWSYEQYFGPGTRLTVT.